The 27 T cell receptor beta chains given below trace back to one sample, sequenced in a study of cytomegalovirus exposure and HLA in healthy donors. The study ran its PCR with 60 Vbeta and 13 Jbeta primers. Only in-frame clones appear in the TCRdb table, and some are missing; sequencing was by immunoSEQ multiplex PCR. This sample carries about 130,000 clones, 60% to 80% of them seen once, and the ten largest clones take around 2.2%. Sequencing input: PBMCs. All receptors derive from a man aged 25-40 years in good health and CMV-seronegative.

The chain employs TRBV27 and TRBJ2-5; 7 nucleotides agree with TRBD1. With V trimmed by 4 bases and J by 0 bases, 5 bases remained unmatched. Germline CDR1 and CDR2: MNHEY and SMNVEV (reference sequence). The CDR3 covers 15 residues. CDR3 sequence (DNA): TGTGCCAGCAGTTCCGGGACAGCGTACCAAGAGACCCAGTACTTC. Protein sequence: CASSSGTAYQETQYF.

The chain carries TRBV6-1 and TRBJ2-1; 9 bases match TRBD1. Trimming at V came to 6 bases and at J to 2 bases, leaving 5 bases not matched to a gene. CDR3 size: 15 residues. The germline gives CDR1 MNHNS, CDR2 SASEGT. CDR3 sequence (DNA): TGTGCCAGCAGGAACCGGGACAGGGCCTACAATGAGCAGTTCTTC. Translating gives CASRNRDRAYNEQFF.

This sequence joins TRBV6-6 and TRBJ1-5; a weak D match, TRBD1 (5 bases). This CDR3 is 15 amino acids long. The ends were cut back, 10 bases at V and 0 bases at J, with 16 bases in the middle. Germline lookup yields CDR1 MNHNY and CDR2 SVGAGI (reference sequence). CDR3 amino acids: CATVDPDNSNQPQHF. The CDR3 nucleotides read TGTGCCACCGTCGACCCGGACAATAGCAATCAGCCCCAGCATTTT.

This clone was seen more than once but under ten times. The rearrangement links TRBV4-3 to TRBJ1-1; TRBD1 agrees at 7 bases. J gave up 1 base and V 1 base, and 6 bases lay outside the gene matches. The CDR3 loop spans 16 amino acids. The germline V gene encodes CDR1 LGHNA and CDR2 YSLEER. CDR3 residues: CASSQAPTGRNTEAFF. CDR3 nucleotides: TGCGCCAGCAGCCAAGCCCCGACAGGGCGGAACACTGAAGCTTTCTTT.

The chain couples TRBV27 to TRBJ2-7; 9 positions match TRBD2. In germline, CDR1 is MNHEY, CDR2 SMNVEV (reference sequence). This CDR3 contains 16 residues. V lost 0 bases, J lost 4 bases, and 7 bases stayed unmatched. CDR3 sequence (DNA): TGTGCCAGCAGTTTATCTCTGGCGGGAGGGTTGTACGAGCAGTACTTC. Its translation is CASSLSLAGGLYEQYF.

This clone was observed a single time. This chain connects TRBV5-1 to TRBJ2-7; 8 bases are shared with TRBD2. Germline V gene data show CDR1 as SGHRS and CDR2 as YFSETQ. V was clipped by 4 bases and J by 1 base; unmatched bases: 10. The CDR3 consists of 16 residues. This chain's CDR3 is CASSPGLAGRSYEQYF. The CDR3, as DNA: TGCGCCAGCAGCCCCGGGCTAGCGGGTCGATCCTACGAGCAGTACTTC.

This clone was recorded a few times. This sequence joins TRBV5-6 and TRBJ2-7, with 9 bases identical to TRBD1. J was trimmed by 12 bases and V by 3 bases; bases with no gene match: 7. This CDR3 spans 12 amino acids. Germline assignment: CDR1 SGHDT and CDR2 YYEEEE. CDR3 sequence (DNA): TGTGCCAGCAGCTGGGGACAGGGAATGGTGTACTTC. This gives the protein CASSWGQGMVYF.

The rearrangement joins TRBV18 to TRBJ2-7, with D possibly matching TRBD1 (6 bases). The length of the CDR3 is 14 residues. V was trimmed by 2 bases and J by 3 bases, leaving 11 bases between them. Germline CDR1 is KGHSH and CDR2 is LQKENI. CDR3 loop: CASSPGQGLYEQYF. CDR3 DNA sequence: TGTGCCAGCTCACCAGGGCAGGGGCTCTACGAGCAGTACTTC.

The J gene is TRBJ2-7, the V gene TRBV15; D is uncertain. V was cut by 0 bases and J by 2 bases, with 8 bases left in between. CDR3 size: 14 residues. Germline V gives CDR1 LNHNV, CDR2 YYDKDF (reference sequence). The CDR3, as DNA: TGTGCCACCAGCAGAGACTCGGGTCCCTACGAGCAGTACTTC. Residues: CATSRDSGPYEQYF.

The chain is built from TRBV11-2 and TRBJ1-5; tentative D call: TRBD1 (6 bases). Trimming cost V 0 bases and J 6 bases, with 12 bases left between them. Germline CDR1 SGHAT, CDR2 FQNNGV. CDR3 length equals 15 residues. CDR3 loop: CASSLDGGARQPQHF. The DNA for the CDR3 is TGTGCCAGCAGCTTAGATGGGGGGGCGCGTCAGCCCCAGCATTTT. The full variable domain, in which reference TRBV11-2 and TRBJ1-5 provide the parts outside the CDR3, is EAGVAQSPRYKIIEKRQSVAFWCNPISGHATLYWYQQILGQGPKLLIQFQNNGVVDDSQLPKDRFSAERLKGVDSTLKIQPAKLEDSAVYLCASSLDGGARQPQHFGDGTRLSIL.

Only a few counts were recorded for this clone. This rearrangement joins TRBV9 to TRBJ2-3, with 9 bases fitting TRBD2. CDR1 and CDR2 from the germline V gene are SGDLS and YYNGEE. The trim removed 4 bases at V and 1 base at J, leaving 4 bases unmatched. This CDR3 has 15 residues. The chain's CDR3 is CASSSRTSGTDTQYF. CDR3 DNA sequence: TGTGCCAGCAGCTCCCGGACTAGCGGCACAGATACGCAGTATTTT. Combining the CDR3 with reference TRBV9 and TRBJ2-3 gives the whole variable domain DSGVTQTPKHLITATGQRVTLRCSPRSGDLSVYWYQQSLDQGLQFLIQYYNGEERAKGNILERFSAQQFPDLHSELNLSSLELGDSALYFCASSSRTSGTDTQYFGPGTRLTVL.

The chain carries TRBV19 and TRBJ1-3; D not certain. The CDR3 loop spans 14 amino acids. V was clipped by 4 bases and J by 4 bases, with 11 bases between them. CDR1 and CDR2 (germline): LNHDA, SQIVND (reference sequence). The CDR3 loop is CASSSIGVGNTIYF. DNA for the CDR3: TGTGCCAGTAGTAGTATCGGGGTCGGAAACACCATATATTTT.

The J gene is TRBJ2-5, the V gene TRBV5-8; the D gene is possibly TRBD2 (6 bases). The assigned J gene may be wrong: the sequence end matches TRBJ2-7 better. CDR3 length: 14 residues. From germline, CDR1 is SGHTS and CDR2 YDEGEE. In nucleotides, the CDR3 is TGTGCCAGCAGCCGAGGAGGGATTTCCTACGAGCAGTACTTC. Protein sequence: CASSRGGISYEQYF.

The rearrangement links TRBV2 to TRBJ1-4, with D perhaps matching TRBD1 (5 bases). Germline V gives CDR1 SNHLY, CDR2 FYNNEI. The CDR3 loop spans 15 amino acids. V was trimmed by 7 bases and J by 8 bases, leaving 20 bases between them. CDR3 region: CASTRTWGKEEKLFF. The CDR3 region has the DNA TGTGCCAGCACCCGAACGTGGGGCAAGGAAGAAAAACTGTTTTTT.

The table lists this clone with a count of one. This chain joins TRBV6-6 and TRBJ2-3; 11 bases line up with TRBD2. The CDR3 is 15 amino acids. Trimming cost V 4 bases and J 6 bases; bases outside gene matches: 6. The germline gives CDR1 MNHNY, CDR2 SVGAGI (reference sequence). The CDR3 nucleotides read TGTGCCAGCAGTTCACTAGCGGGAGTGGATGATACGCAGTATTTT. Translating it yields CASSSLAGVDDTQYF.

The V and J genes are TRBV6-5 and TRBJ2-1; possibly TRBD2 for D (5 bases). There are 15 residues in the CDR3. V lost 3 bases and J lost 3, with 12 bases in between. Per germline, CDR1 MNHEY and CDR2 SVGAGI. The CDR3 region has the DNA TGTGCCAGCAGTTATTTAGCGCGACACTACAATGAGCAGTTCTTC. Protein: CASSYLARHYNEQFF.

This clone was seen a handful of times. The J gene is TRBJ1-2, the V gene TRBV4-1, with 7 positions matching TRBD1. Germline lookup yields CDR1 MGHRA and CDR2 YSYEKL. J was trimmed by 8 bases and V by 2 bases; bases with no gene match: 8. This CDR3 has 14 amino acids. In nucleotides, the CDR3 is TGCGCCAGCAGCCAACCTGACAGGGCTGGGGGCTACACCTTC. This codes for CASSQPDRAGGYTF.

The table lists this clone with a count of one. The chain employs TRBV2 and TRBJ1-2, with D possibly TRBD1 on 6 matching bases. The CDR3 is made up of 14 amino acids. The germline V gene has CDR1 SNHLY and CDR2 FYNNEI. V was cut by 2 bases and J by 4 bases, with 11 bases left in between. The CDR3 is CASSELTGFYGYTF. DNA of the CDR3: TGTGCCAGCAGTGAACTTACAGGGTTCTATGGCTACACCTTC.

This clone showed up just a few times. The J gene is TRBJ2-7, the V gene TRBV20-1; maybe TRBD1 (6 bases). This CDR3 has 11 amino acids. Germline V lookup: CDR1 DFQATT, CDR2 SNEGSKA (reference sequence). CDR3 protein: CAGDNSYEQYF. CDR3 nucleotide sequence: TGCGCCGGGGACAACTCCTACGAGCAGTACTTC.

V gene TRBV18 combines with J gene TRBJ1-5; 7 bases are a match to TRBD1. The germline gives CDR1 KGHSH, CDR2 LQKENI. V gave up 1 base and J gave up 5 bases; unmatched junction bases: 20. The CDR3 totals 20 residues. The CDR3 region is CASSPLGPGQNSRDDQPQHF. The DNA of the CDR3 is TGTGCCAGCTCACCACTGGGTCCGGGACAGAACTCTAGAGATGATCAGCCCCAGCATTTT.

The J gene is TRBJ1-5, the V gene TRBV27; D possibly corresponds to TRBD1 (6 bases). The ends were cut back, 5 bases at V and 4 bases at J, with 15 bases in the middle. The V gene's germline CDR1 is MNHEY and CDR2 SMNVEV (reference sequence). The CDR3 loop spans 15 amino acids. The CDR3 reads CASSPGTRGNQPQHF. Written as DNA, the CDR3 is TGTGCCAGCAGTCCTGGGACAAGGGGAAATCAGCCCCAGCATTTT.

The chain has TRBV6-1 and TRBJ2-1; tentative D call: TRBD2 (6 bases). Trimming removed 6 bases from V and 6 bases from J, with 9 bases in between. In germline, CDR1 is MNHNS, CDR2 SASEGT. The CDR3 contains 12 residues. The DNA of the CDR3 is TGTGCCAGCAGGAGGGGAGGCAATGAGCAGTTCTTC. Its translation: CASRRGGNEQFF.

The chain employs TRBV6-5 and TRBJ2-2; maybe TRBD1 (5 bases). The CDR3 has 14 residues. Trimming cost V 4 bases and J 1 base, with 7 bases left between them. CDR1 is MNHEY, CDR2 SVGAGI, per germline. CDR3 region: CASSSGLNTGELFF. The CDR3 DNA sequence: TGTGCCAGCAGTTCAGGGTTGAACACCGGGGAGCTGTTTTTT.

The V gene is TRBV21-1, the J gene TRBJ2-1; the table's D call, TRBD1, was not checked against the DNA. TRBV21-1 is a listed pseudogene. The CDR3 length is 12 residues. CDR3 in DNA: TGTGCCGGCGGACAGATTTACAATGAGCAGTTCTTC. As protein: CAGGQIYNEQFF.

The genes are TRBV30 and TRBJ1-2; D may be TRBD1 (5 bases). CDR3 length: 14 residues. Per germline, CDR1 GTSNPN and CDR2 SVGIG (reference sequence). The V end lost 0 bases, the J end lost 7 bases, and 15 bases lay between the germline ends. This chain's CDR3 is CAWSVSGGSGGYTF. CDR3 bases: TGTGCCTGGAGTGTATCGGGGGGTTCCGGTGGCTACACCTTC.

The V and J genes are TRBV13 and TRBJ1-2; 9 bases fit TRBD1. CDR1 and CDR2 from the germline V gene are PRHDT and FYEKMQ (reference sequence). This CDR3 is 16 amino acids long. The junction had 6 bases not matched to a gene; V was cut back by 0 bases and J by 4 bases. As DNA, the CDR3 is TGTGCCAGCAGCTTAGGCCTGGACAGGGGCCCCTATGGCTACACCTTC. Amino acid sequence: CASSLGLDRGPYGYTF.

This chain connects TRBV6-1 to TRBJ2-7, with TRBD2 identical over 7 bases. Germline V gene data show CDR1 as MNHNS and CDR2 as SASEGT. The CDR3 totals 17 residues. V was clipped by 0 bases and J by 4 bases; unmatched bases: 12. The CDR3 DNA reads TGTGCCAGCAGTGAAGCCCCGGGGGGATCCATATCGTACGAGCAGTACTTC. Its translation is CASSEAPGGSISYEQYF.